Below, 22 T cell receptor beta chains from the same sample are listed, as sequenced in a study of blood T cell repertoires in COVID-19. Here immunoSEQ multiplex PCR was the method, and the copy in TCRdb shows in-frame clones only, minus some. The data contain some 30,000 clones, 87% of them seen just once; the ten biggest clones take up over 5%. Sequenced input: peripheral blood. These receptors all stem from a man between 60 and 75 years old with active COVID-19.

V usage is TRBV6-1 and J usage is TRBJ2-1; 8 nucleotides agree with TRBD2. The CDR3 is 16 residues long. V lost 0 bases and J lost 6; bases outside the gene matches: 7. Germline V gives CDR1 MNHNS, CDR2 SASEGT. CDR3: CASSEAGTRRSNEQFF. The CDR3 DNA reads TGTGCCAGCAGTGAAGCGGGGACTAGACGGAGCAATGAGCAGTTCTTC.

The V and J genes are TRBV6-5 and TRBJ2-1; the match to TRBD2 covers 13 bases. The germline V gene encodes CDR1 MNHEY and CDR2 SVGAGI. CDR3 length equals 15 residues. The J segment lost 14 bases and the V segment lost 4 bases, leaving 11 bases of the junction unmatched. CDR3 DNA: TGTGCCAGCAGTTCCGAAACTAGCGGGGGGGCCCGGGAGTTCTTC. It encodes CASSSETSGGAREFF.

The chain employs TRBV7-3 and TRBJ2-5; perhaps TRBD2 as D (6 bases). V was cut by 6 bases and J by 2 bases, with 19 bases left in between. The CDR3 has 16 amino acids. Germline CDR1 and CDR2: SGHTA and FQGTGA. CDR3 nucleotides: TGTGCCAGCAGTTCCCCGGGAGCGAAAACACAAGAGACCCAGTACTTC. Residues: CASSSPGAKTQETQYF.

J is TRBJ2-1 and V is TRBV4-2; possible D gene TRBD2, 7 bases. The CDR3 extends over 16 amino acids. Deletions cut 4 bases from V and 0 bases from J, with 13 bases between. Germline V gene lookup returns CDR1 LGHNA and CDR2 YNFKEQ. CDR3 in amino acids: CASSPYGGASYNEQFF. The CDR3 bases are TGTGCCAGCAGCCCGTATGGGGGGGCCTCCTACAATGAGCAGTTCTTC.

The V call is TRBV3-1 (or the pseudogene TRBV3-2), the J call TRBJ2-3; the match to TRBD2 covers 7 bases. The CDR3 consists of 15 residues. Germline V gives CDR1 LGHDT, CDR2 YNNKEL (reference sequence). V dropped 5 bases and J dropped 3; count of bases not matched to a gene: 8. The CDR3 region is CASSKPGLRTDTQYF. DNA for the CDR3: TGTGCCAGCAGCAAGCCGGGACTACGAACAGATACGCAGTATTTT.

This rearrangement joins TRBV9 to TRBJ1-3; weak D call: TRBD1 (6 bases). V lost 3 bases and J lost 0, with 19 bases in between. This CDR3 region has 18 residues. Germline assignment: CDR1 SGDLS and CDR2 YYNGEE. The CDR3 nucleotides read TGTGCCAGCAGCGCCCCAGGGGCAGGTGGATTCTCTGGAAACACCATATATTTT. This encodes CASSAPGAGGFSGNTIYF.

The chain uses TRBV7-9 and TRBJ2-7; D is unclear. The germline V and J ends were trimmed by 2 bases and 0 bases, with 5 bases remaining between them. This CDR3 region has 13 residues. Germline loops: CDR1 SEHNR, CDR2 FQNEAQ (reference sequence). The CDR3 DNA reads TGTGCCAGCAGCTTAAGCAACTCCTACGAGCAGTACTTC. Translation: CASSLSNSYEQYF.

V gene TRBV5-1 combines with J gene TRBJ2-1; 11 nucleotides agree with TRBD2. The germline CDR1 and CDR2 sequences are SGHRS and YFSETQ. The CDR3 is made up of 15 amino acids. J lost 1 base, V lost 8 bases, and 5 bases had no gene match. CDR3 DNA sequence: TGCGCCAGTTCACCTAGCGGGGGGTCCTACAATGAGCAGTTCTTC. This sequence encodes CASSPSGGSYNEQFF.

The genes are TRBV9 and TRBJ1-4; D uncertain. V was trimmed by 4 bases and J by 0 bases, leaving 10 bases between them. CDR3 length: 15 amino acids. The V gene's germline CDR1 is SGDLS and CDR2 YYNGEE. CDR3 nucleotide sequence: TGTGCCAGCAGCCCCCGGGTTGCAACTAATGAAAAACTGTTTTTT. Protein product: CASSPRVATNEKLFF.

V is TRBV11-2 and J is TRBJ2-1; the match to TRBD2 covers 9 bases. CDR1 and CDR2 from the germline V gene are SGHAT and FQNNGV. The CDR3 sequence is 15 residues long. Trimming cost V 6 bases and J 1 base; bases outside gene matches: 4. This chain's CDR3 is CASSGTSGSYNEQFF. The CDR3 DNA sequence: TGTGCCAGCAGTGGCACTAGCGGGTCCTACAATGAGCAGTTCTTC.

This clone has only a few counts. The chain is built from TRBV7-2 and TRBJ2-5, with a possible D match to TRBD1 (6 bases). CDR3 length equals 13 residues. Germline V gene sequence: CDR1 SGHTA, CDR2 FQGNSA. With 5 bases removed from V and 0 bases from J, the gap between germline ends came to 7 bases. CDR3 residues: CASSRDNQETQYF. CDR3 bases: TGTGCCAGCAGCCGGGACAACCAAGAGACCCAGTACTTC.

As regards this clone: At one end the junction does not follow the germline gene, possibly because of a read error. The chain couples TRBV7-7 to TRBJ2-5; D is undetermined. This CDR3 contains 14 residues. Germline V gene lookup returns CDR1 SSHAT and CDR2 FNYEAQ (reference sequence). The CDR3 DNA follows: TGTGCTAGCAGCCCACCGCCACCGCGAGAGACCCAGTACTTC. The encoded protein is CASSPPPPRETQYF.

The V call is TRBV30, the J call TRBJ2-7; TRBD2 aligns across 7 bases. CDR1 and CDR2 from the germline V gene are GTSNPN and SVGIG (reference sequence). There are 15 residues in the CDR3. Trimming at V came to 7 bases and at J to 3 bases, leaving 15 bases not matched to a gene. The DNA for the CDR3 is TGTGCCTCGAAGACCGGGACGGGAGGTATCTACGAGCAGTACTTC. Protein sequence: CASKTGTGGIYEQYF.

The chain recombines TRBV6-5 with TRBJ1-2; D unclear. Trimming stripped 1 base from V and 4 bases from J, with 7 bases between. The CDR3 contains 13 residues. CDR1 MNHEY and CDR2 SVGAGI come from the germline V gene. The CDR3: CASSYFNGYGYTF. The CDR3 bases are TGTGCCAGCAGTTACTTTAACGGCTATGGCTACACCTTC.

The chain has TRBV2 and TRBJ1-2; D not resolved. V was cut by 6 bases and J by 4 bases, with 9 bases left in between. This CDR3 is 12 amino acids long. CDR1 and CDR2 from the germline V gene are SNHLY and FYNNEI. CDR3 loop: CASREFIYGYTF. CDR3 nucleotides: TGTGCCAGCAGAGAGTTTATCTATGGCTACACCTTC.

This chain connects TRBV25-1 to TRBJ2-7; 9 bases fit TRBD1. This CDR3 contains 14 residues. Germline lookup yields CDR1 MGHDK and CDR2 SYGVNS. V lost 6 bases to trimming and J lost 0 bases; unmatched junction nucleotides: 3. CDR3 sequence (DNA): TGTGCCAGCAGCCGACAGGGGGGCTCCTACGAGCAGTACTTC. As protein: CASSRQGGSYEQYF.

The chain combines TRBV7-9 with TRBJ2-3, with 7 bases fitting TRBD1. CDR1 is SEHNR and CDR2 is FQNEAQ in the germline V gene (reference sequence). This CDR3 is 15 amino acids long. V lost 5 bases and J lost 0; bases outside the gene matches: 5. Written as DNA, the CDR3 is TGTGCCAGCAGCCCCGGGACAGAAAGCACAGATACGCAGTATTTT. This sequence encodes CASSPGTESTDTQYF.

The chain combines TRBV14 with TRBJ2-7; 8 positions agree with TRBD2. The CDR3 length is 17 residues. Looked up from germline, CDR1 is SGHDN and CDR2 is FVKESK. V was clipped by 1 base and J by 3 bases; unmatched bases: 11. The CDR3 here is CASSQGASLAAIYEQYF. CDR3 bases: TGTGCCAGCAGCCAAGGTGCTTCACTAGCGGCGATCTACGAGCAGTACTTC.

CDR3 region: CASSPAEGTEAFF. Here the CDR3 DNA reads TGTGCCAGCTCACCAGCGGAGGGCACTGAAGCTTTCTTT. The chain is built from TRBV2 and TRBJ1-1; unclear D gene. V was trimmed by 8 bases and J by 4 bases, leaving 14 bases between them. This CDR3 spans 13 amino acids. CDR1 is SNHLY, CDR2 FYNNEI, per germline. The full variable domain, in which reference TRBV2 and TRBJ1-1 provide the parts outside the CDR3, is EPEVTQTPSHQVTQMGQEVILRCVPISNHLYFYWYRQILGQKVEFLVSFYNNEISEKSEIFDDQFSVERPDGSNFTLKIRSTKLEDSAMYFCASSPAEGTEAFFGQGTRLTVV.

The CDR3 region is CASSPDRGRTYEQYF. CDR3 DNA sequence: TGTGCCAGCAGTCCAGACCGGGGTAGGACCTACGAGCAGTACTTC. V and J are TRBV6-5 and TRBJ2-7; weak D call: TRBD2 (5 bases). V shed 5 bases and J shed 2 bases, with 16 bases lying between them. The CDR3 covers 15 residues. Germline CDR1 reads MNHEY; CDR2 reads SVGAGI.

The gene calls are TRBV7-6 and TRBJ2-1, with TRBD2 identical over 15 bases. The CDR3 totals 17 residues. Germline CDR1 is SGHVS and CDR2 is FNYEAQ. Germline trimming cut 5 bases from V and 3 bases from J; bases unmatched to any gene: 5. CDR3 residues: CASSPGLAGGLYNEQFF. In DNA, the CDR3 is TGTGCCAGCAGCCCGGGACTAGCGGGGGGCCTCTACAATGAGCAGTTCTTC.

This chain joins TRBV19 and TRBJ1-1; D unresolved. Trimming stripped 5 bases from V and 8 bases from J, with 18 bases between. The germline gives CDR1 LNHDA, CDR2 SQIVND (reference sequence). The length of the CDR3 is 14 residues. CDR3 bases: TGTGCCAGTAGTTCGCAGGCGACCACTTCCGAAGCTTTCTTT. It is translated as CASSSQATTSEAFF.